What follows is one TCR beta chain and its context. As yet, its antigen is unknown. This specimen belongs to a study of cytomegalovirus exposure and HLA in healthy donors. PCR employed 60 Vbeta and 13 Jbeta primers. TCRdb keeps only in-frame clones here, not all; method: immunoSEQ multiplex PCR. The data contain 150,000 to 200,000 clones, less than 85% of them singletons. V dropped 8 bases and J dropped 7; count of bases not matched to a gene: 17. The CDR3 length is 15 residues. Germline V lookup: CDR1 GTSNPN, CDR2 SVGIG (reference sequence). Study-level points and caveats: Most TCR beta V segments were productive about 87% or about 30% of the time in an earlier analysis. As a later analysis showed, a missense DCLRE1C variant was linked to trimming of TCR beta V- and J-genes. By HLA locus, TCR association rates varied in a later analysis, with DRB1 showing the most and HLA-C the fewest. The authors listed approximately 150 TCR beta chains as cytomegalovirus-associated.

This chain connects TRBV30 to TRBJ2-1; 7 nucleotides match TRBD1. The sequencing input was PBMCs. This TCR derives from a man aged 18 to 30 in good health and CMV-seronegative. The CDR3 spells CAGTIRGSLFNEQFF. CDR3 DNA sequence: TGTGCCGGCACCATCAGGGGGTCTTTATTTAATGAGCAGTTCTTC. The whole variable domain, filled in from reference TRBV30 and TRBJ2-1, reads SQTIHQWPATLVQPVGSPLSLECTVEGTSNPNLYWYRQAAGRGLQLLFYSVGIGQISSEVPQNLSASRPQDRQFILSSKKLLLSDSGFYLCAGTIRGSLFNEQFFGPGTRLTVL.